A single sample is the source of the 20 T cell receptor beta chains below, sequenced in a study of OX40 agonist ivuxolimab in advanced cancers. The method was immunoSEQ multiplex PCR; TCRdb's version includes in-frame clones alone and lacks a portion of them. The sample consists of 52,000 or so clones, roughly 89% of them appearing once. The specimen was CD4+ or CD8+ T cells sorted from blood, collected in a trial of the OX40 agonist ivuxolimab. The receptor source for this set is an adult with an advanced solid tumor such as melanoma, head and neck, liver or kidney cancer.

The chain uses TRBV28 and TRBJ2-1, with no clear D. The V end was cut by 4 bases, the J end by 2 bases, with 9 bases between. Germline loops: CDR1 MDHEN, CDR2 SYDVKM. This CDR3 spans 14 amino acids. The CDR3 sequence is CASSSHPTYNEQFF. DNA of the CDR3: TGTGCCAGCAGTTCCCACCCGACCTACAATGAGCAGTTCTTC.

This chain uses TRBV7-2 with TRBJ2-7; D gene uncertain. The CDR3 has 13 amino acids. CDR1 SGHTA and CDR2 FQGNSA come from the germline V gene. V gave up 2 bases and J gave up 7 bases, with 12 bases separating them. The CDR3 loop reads CASSLHHIREQYF. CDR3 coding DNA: TGTGCCAGCAGCTTACACCATATACGGGAGCAGTACTTC.

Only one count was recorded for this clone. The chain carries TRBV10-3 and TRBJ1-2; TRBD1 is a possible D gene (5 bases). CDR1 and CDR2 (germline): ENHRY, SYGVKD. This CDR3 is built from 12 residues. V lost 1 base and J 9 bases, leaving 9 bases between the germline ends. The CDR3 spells CAISELGVRYTF. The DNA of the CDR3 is TGTGCCATCAGTGAGTTAGGGGTTCGCTACACCTTC.

The CDR3 coding sequence is TGTGCCAGCAGGGGACAGGGGACTAGCGGGAATGAGCAGTTCTTC. It yields the protein CASRGQGTSGNEQFF. The V call is TRBV6-6, the J call TRBJ2-1; TRBD2 aligns across 12 bases. CDR3 length: 15 residues. Germline V lookup: CDR1 MNHNY, CDR2 SVGAGI (reference sequence). V lost 6 bases, J lost 7 bases, and 7 bases stayed unmatched.

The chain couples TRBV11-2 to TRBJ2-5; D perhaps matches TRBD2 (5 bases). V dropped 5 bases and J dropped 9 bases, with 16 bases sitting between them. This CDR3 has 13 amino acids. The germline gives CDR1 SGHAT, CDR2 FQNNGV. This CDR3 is CASSPAGAVAQYF. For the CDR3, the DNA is TGTGCCAGCAGCCCCGCGGGTGCCGTGGCCCAGTACTTC. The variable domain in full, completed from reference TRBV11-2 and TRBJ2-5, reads EAGVAQSPRYKIIEKRQSVAFWCNPISGHATLYWYQQILGQGPKLLIQFQNNGVVDDSQLPKDRFSAERLKGVDSTLKIQPAKLEDSAVYLCASSPAGAVAQYFGPGTRLLVL.

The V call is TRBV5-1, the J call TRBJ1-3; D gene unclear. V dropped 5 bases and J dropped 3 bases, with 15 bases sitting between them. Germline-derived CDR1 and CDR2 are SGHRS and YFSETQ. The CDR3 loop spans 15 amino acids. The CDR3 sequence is CASREGSGFGNTIYF. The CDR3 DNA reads TGCGCCAGCAGGGAGGGTAGCGGGTTTGGAAACACCATATATTTT. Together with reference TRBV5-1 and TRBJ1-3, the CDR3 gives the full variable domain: KAGVTQTPRYLIKTRGQQVTLSCSPISGHRSVSWYQQTPGQGLQFLFEYFSETQRNKGNFPGRFSGRQFSNSRSEMNVSTLELGDSALYLCASREGSGFGNTIYFGEGSWLTVV.

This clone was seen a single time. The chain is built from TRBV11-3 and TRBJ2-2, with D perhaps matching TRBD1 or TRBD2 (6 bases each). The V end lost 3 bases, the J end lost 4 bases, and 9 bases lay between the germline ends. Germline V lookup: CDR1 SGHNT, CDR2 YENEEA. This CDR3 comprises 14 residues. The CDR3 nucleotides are TGTGCCAGCAGCTTTGAGGGGGGCACCGGGGAGCTGTTTTTT. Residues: CASSFEGGTGELFF.

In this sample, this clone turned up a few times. The CDR3 coding sequence is TGTGCCAGCAGCCCCCGGGCGGGCGAGGCACCCCTCCACTTT. Protein sequence: CASSPRAGEAPLHF. The chain links TRBV7-9 to TRBJ1-6; D is uncertain. Germline V CDR1 and CDR2: SEHNR, FQNEAQ (reference sequence). This CDR3 comprises 14 residues. V was clipped by 5 bases and J by 11 bases, with 16 bases between them.

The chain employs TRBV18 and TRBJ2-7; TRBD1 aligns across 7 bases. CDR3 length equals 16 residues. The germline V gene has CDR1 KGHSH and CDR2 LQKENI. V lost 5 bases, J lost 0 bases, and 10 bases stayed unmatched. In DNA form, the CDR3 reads TGTGCCAGCTCAGGCGGACAGGAACCGAGCTCCTACGAGCAGTACTTC. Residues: CASSGGQEPSSYEQYF.

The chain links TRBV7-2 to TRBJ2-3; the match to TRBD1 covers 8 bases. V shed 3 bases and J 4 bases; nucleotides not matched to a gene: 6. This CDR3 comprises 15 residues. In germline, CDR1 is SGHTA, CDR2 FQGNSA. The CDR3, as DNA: TGTGCCAGCAGCTTGAGGGACAGGCTGCCAGATACGCAGTATTTT. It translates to CASSLRDRLPDTQYF.

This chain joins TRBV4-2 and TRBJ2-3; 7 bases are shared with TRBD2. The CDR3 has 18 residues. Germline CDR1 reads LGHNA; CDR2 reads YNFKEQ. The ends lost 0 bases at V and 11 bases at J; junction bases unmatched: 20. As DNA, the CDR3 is TGTGCCAGCAGCCAAGACTGGGGGTTAGATCTTGGCCCGGGGGGGCAGTATTTT. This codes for CASSQDWGLDLGPGGQYF.

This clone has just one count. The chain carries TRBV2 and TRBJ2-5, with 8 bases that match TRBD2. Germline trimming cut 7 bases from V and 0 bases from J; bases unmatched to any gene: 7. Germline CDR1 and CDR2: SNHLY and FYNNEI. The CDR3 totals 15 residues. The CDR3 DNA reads TGTGCCAGCAAAAGGGCGGGACTAGACCAAGAGACCCAGTACTTC. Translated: CASKRAGLDQETQYF. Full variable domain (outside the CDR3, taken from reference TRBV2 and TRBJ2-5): EPEVTQTPSHQVTQMGQEVILRCVPISNHLYFYWYRQILGQKVEFLVSFYNNEISEKSEIFDDQFSVERPDGSNFTLKIRSTKLEDSAMYFCASKRAGLDQETQYFGPGTRLLVL.

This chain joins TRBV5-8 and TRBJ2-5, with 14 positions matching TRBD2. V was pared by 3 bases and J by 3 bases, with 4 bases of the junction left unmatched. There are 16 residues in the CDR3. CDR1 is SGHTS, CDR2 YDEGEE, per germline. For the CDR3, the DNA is TGTGCCAGCAGCTGGGGGACTAGCGGGGGTGAAGAGACCCAGTACTTC. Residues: CASSWGTSGGEETQYF.

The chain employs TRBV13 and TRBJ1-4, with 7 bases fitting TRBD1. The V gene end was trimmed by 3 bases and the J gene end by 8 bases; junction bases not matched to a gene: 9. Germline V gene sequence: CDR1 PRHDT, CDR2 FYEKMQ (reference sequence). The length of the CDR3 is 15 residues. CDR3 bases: TGTGCCAGCAGCTTCAAAGACATAGGGGGCGAAAAACTGTTTTTT. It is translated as CASSFKDIGGEKLFF.

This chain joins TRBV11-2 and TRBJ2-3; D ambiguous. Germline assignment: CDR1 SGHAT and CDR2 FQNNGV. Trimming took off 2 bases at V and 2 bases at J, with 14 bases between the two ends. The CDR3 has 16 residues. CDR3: CASSLFLVGTTDTQYF. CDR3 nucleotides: TGTGCCAGCAGCTTATTTCTTGTGGGTACCACAGATACGCAGTATTTT.

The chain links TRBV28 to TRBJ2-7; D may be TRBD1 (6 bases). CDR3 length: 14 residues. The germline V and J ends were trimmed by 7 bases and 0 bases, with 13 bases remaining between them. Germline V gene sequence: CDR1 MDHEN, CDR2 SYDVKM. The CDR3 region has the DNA TGTGCCAGCACCCTACAGGGCTCCTCCTACGAGCAGTACTTC. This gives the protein CASTLQGSSYEQYF.

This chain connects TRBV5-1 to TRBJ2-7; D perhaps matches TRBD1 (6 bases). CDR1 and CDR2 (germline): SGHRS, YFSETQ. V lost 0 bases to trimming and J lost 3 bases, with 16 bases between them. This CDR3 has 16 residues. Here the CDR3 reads CASSLAPTGTNYEQYF. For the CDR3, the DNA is TGCGCCAGCAGCTTGGCACCGACCGGGACAAACTACGAGCAGTACTTC.

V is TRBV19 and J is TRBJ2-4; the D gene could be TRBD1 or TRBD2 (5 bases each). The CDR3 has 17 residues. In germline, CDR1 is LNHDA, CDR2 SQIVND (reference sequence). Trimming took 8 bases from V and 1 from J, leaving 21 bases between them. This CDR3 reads CASGPGPGFLAKNIQYF. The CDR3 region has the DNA TGTGCCAGTGGTCCGGGGCCAGGGTTTCTGGCCAAAAACATTCAGTACTTC.

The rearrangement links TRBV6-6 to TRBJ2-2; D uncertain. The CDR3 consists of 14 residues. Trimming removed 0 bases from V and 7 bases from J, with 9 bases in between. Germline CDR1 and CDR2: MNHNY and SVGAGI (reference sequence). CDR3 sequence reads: CASSYSIRVGELFF. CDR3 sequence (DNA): TGTGCCAGCAGTTACTCTATCCGGGTCGGGGAGCTGTTTTTT.

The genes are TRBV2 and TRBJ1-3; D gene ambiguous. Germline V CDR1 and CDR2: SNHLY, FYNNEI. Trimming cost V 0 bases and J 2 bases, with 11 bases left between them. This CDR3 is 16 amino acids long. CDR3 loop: CASSEAGPKPGNTIYF. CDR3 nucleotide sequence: TGTGCCAGCAGTGAAGCGGGCCCGAAGCCTGGAAACACCATATATTTT.